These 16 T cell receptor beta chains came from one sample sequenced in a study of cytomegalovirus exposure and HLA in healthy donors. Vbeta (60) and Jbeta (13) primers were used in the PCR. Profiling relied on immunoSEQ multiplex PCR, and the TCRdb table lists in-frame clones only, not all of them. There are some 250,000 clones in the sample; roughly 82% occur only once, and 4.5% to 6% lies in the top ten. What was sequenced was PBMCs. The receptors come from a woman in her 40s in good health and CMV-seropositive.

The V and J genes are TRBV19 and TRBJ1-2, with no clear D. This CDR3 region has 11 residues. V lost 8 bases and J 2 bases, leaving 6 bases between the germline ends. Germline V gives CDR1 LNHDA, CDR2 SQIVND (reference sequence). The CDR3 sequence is CASRENYGYTF. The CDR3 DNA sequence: TGTGCCAGTCGGGAGAACTATGGCTACACCTTC.

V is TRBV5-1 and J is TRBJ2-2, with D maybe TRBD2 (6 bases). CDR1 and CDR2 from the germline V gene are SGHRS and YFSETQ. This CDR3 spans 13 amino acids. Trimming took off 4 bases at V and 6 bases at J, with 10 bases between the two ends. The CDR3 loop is CASSASGAGELFF. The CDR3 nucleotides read TGCGCCAGCAGCGCCTCGGGGGCCGGGGAGCTGTTTTTT.

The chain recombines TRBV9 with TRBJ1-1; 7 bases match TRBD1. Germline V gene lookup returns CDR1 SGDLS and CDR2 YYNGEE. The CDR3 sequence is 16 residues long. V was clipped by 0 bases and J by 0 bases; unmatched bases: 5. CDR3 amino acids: CASSVGPTGVNTEAFF. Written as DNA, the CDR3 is TGTGCCAGCAGCGTAGGCCCTACAGGGGTGAACACTGAAGCTTTCTTT. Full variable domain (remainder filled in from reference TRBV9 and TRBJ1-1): DSGVTQTPKHLITATGQRVTLRCSPRSGDLSVYWYQQSLDQGLQFLIQYYNGEERAKGNILERFSAQQFPDLHSELNLSSLELGDSALYFCASSVGPTGVNTEAFFGQGTRLTVV.

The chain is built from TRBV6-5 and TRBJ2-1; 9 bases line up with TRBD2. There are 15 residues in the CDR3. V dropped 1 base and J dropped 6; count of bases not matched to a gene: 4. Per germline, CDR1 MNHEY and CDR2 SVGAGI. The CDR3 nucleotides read TGTGCCAGCAGTTACTGGCGGGGGGGCTCCAATGAGCAGTTCTTC. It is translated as CASSYWRGGSNEQFF.

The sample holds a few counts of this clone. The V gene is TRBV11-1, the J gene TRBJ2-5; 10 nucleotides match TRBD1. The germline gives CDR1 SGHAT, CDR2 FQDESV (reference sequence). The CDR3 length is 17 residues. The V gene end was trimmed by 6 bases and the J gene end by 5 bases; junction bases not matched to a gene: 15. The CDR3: CASSRPGQGLLAETQYF. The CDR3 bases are TGTGCCAGCAGTCGTCCGGGACAGGGGCTTTTAGCTGAGACCCAGTACTTC.

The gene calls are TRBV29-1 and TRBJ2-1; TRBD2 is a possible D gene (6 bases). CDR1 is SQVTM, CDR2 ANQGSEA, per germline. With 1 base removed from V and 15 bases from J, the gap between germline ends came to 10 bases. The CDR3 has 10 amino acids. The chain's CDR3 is CSVEAGLGFF. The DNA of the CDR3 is TGCAGCGTTGAAGCGGGACTCGGGTTCTTC.

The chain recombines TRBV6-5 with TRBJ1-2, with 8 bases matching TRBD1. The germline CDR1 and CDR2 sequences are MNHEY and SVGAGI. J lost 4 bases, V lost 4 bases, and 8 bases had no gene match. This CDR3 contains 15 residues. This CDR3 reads CASSSGQGAFYGYTF. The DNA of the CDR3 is TGTGCCAGCAGTTCCGGACAGGGTGCGTTCTATGGCTACACCTTC.

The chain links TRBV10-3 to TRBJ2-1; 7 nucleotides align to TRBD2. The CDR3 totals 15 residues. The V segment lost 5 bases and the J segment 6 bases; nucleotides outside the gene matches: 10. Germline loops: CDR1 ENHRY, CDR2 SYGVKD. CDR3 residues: CAISLGLSSPNEQFF. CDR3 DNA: TGTGCCATCAGTCTGGGACTATCAAGCCCCAATGAGCAGTTCTTC.

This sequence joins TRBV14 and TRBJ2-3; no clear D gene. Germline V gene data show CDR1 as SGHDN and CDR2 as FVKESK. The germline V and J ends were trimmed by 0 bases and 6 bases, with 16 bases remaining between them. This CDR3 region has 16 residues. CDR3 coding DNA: TGTGCCAGCAGCCAAGAAGAAGGCCCGCTAGAGGATACGCAGTATTTT. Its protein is CASSQEEGPLEDTQYF.

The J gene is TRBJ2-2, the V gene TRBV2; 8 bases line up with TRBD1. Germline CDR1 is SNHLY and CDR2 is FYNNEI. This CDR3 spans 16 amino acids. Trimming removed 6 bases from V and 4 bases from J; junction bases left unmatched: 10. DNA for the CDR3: TGTGCCAGCAGCCCCACGGACAGGGCGGGCACCGGGGAGCTGTTTTTT. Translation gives CASSPTDRAGTGELFF.

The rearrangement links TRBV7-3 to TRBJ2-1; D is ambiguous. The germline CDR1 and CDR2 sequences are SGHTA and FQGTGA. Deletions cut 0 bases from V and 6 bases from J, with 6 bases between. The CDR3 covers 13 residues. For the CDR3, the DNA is TGTGCCAGCAGCTTAACAGCTTTCAATGAGCAGTTCTTC. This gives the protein CASSLTAFNEQFF.

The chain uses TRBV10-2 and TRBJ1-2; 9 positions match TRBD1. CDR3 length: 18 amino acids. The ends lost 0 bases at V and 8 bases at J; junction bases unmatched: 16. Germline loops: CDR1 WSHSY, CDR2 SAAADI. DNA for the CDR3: TGCGCCAGCAGTGAGTCGATCGGGCGGACAGGGGCTAGTTGGGGCTACACCTTC. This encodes CASSESIGRTGASWGYTF.

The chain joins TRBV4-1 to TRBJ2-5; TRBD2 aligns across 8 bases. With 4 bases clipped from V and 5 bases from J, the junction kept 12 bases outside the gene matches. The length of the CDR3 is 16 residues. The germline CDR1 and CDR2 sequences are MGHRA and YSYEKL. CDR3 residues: CASSPGGGTRWETQYF. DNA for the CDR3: TGCGCCAGCAGCCCCGGCGGGGGGACTAGGTGGGAGACCCAGTACTTC.

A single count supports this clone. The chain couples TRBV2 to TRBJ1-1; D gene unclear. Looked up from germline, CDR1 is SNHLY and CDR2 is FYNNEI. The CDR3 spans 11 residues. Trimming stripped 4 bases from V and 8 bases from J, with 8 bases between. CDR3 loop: CASSVGPEAFF. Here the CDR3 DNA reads TGTGCCAGCAGTGTGGGCCCGGAAGCTTTCTTT.

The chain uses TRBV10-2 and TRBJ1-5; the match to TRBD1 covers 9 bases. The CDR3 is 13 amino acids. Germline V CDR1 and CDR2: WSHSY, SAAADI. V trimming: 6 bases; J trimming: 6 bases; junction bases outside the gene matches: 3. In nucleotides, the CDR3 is TGCGCCAGCAGGGACAGGGGAGTTCAGCCCCAGCATTTT. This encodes CASRDRGVQPQHF.

The CDR3 is CASSPRGAVDTQYF. The CDR3 DNA reads TGTGCCAGCAGCCCCAGGGGGGCGGTTGATACGCAGTATTTT. V usage is TRBV13 and J usage is TRBJ2-3, with a tentative D call TRBD1 (7 bases). The CDR3 totals 14 residues. With 5 bases removed from V and 6 bases from J, the gap between germline ends came to 15 bases. Germline V gene lookup returns CDR1 PRHDT and CDR2 FYEKMQ (reference sequence).